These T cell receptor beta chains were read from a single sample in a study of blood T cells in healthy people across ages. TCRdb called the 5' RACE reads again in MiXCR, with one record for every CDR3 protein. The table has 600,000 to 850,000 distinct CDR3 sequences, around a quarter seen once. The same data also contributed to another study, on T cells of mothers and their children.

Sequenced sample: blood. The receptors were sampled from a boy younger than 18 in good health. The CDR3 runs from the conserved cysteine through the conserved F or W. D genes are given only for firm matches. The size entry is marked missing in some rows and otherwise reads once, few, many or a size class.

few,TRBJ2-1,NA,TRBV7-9,TGTGCCAGCAGCTTGTTGGTAGTCTCTGAGCAGTTCTTC,CASSLLVVSEQFF
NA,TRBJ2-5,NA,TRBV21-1,TGTGCCAGCAACCGGGACAGGGGTTTTGATGAGACCCAGTACTTC,CASNRDRGFDETQYF
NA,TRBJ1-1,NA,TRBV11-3,TGTGCCAGCAGCGTGACAGGTCCATCCCTGGGCGCTTTCTTT,CASSVTGPSLGAFF
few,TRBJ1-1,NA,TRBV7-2,TGTGCCAGCAGCTTAGCCCGGACAGCCAACACTGAAGCTTTCTTT,CASSLARTANTEAFF
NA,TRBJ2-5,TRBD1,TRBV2,TGTGCCAGCAGTGGGTCCAGGGGGCGAATTGAGACCCAGTACTTC,CASSGSRGRIETQYF
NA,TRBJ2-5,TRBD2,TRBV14,TGTGCCAGCAGCTACCGGACTAGCGGGAGGGCCTCCCAAGAGACCCAGTACTTC,CASSYRTSGRASQETQYF
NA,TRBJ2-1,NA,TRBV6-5,TGTGCCAGCAGTTACTCGGAAGTAGCCGGTAGCCCCTACAATGAGCAGTTCTTC,CASSYSEVAGSPYNEQFF
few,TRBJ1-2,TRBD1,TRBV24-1,TGTGCCACCAGTGGCACGACAGGGGTCGGCTACACCTTC,CATSGTTGVGYTF
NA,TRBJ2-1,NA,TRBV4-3,TGCGCCAGCAGCCAAGATAGGTCCAGCAATGAGCAGTTCTTC,CASSQDRSSNEQFF
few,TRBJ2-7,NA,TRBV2,TGTACCAGCAGTGAATCGAGGAAAGGGCAGTACTTC,CTSSESRKGQYF
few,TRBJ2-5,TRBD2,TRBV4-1,TGCGCCAGCAGCCAGGCCAGCGGGGTACAAGAGACCCAGTACTTC,CASSQASGVQETQYF
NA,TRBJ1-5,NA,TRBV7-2,TGTGCCAGCAGCCCTACTGGGGGCGCCTATCAGCCCCAGCATTTT,CASSPTGGAYQPQHF
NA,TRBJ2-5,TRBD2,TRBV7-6,TGTGCCAGCACCGACGGACTAGCGGAGCAAGAGACCCAGTACTTC,CASTDGLAEQETQYF
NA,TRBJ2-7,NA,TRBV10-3,TGTGCCATCAGGGGCACCTACGAGCAGTACTTC,CAIRGTYEQYF
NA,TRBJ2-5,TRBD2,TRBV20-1,TGCAGTGCTAGCTCGGCTAGCGGGGATTACGAGACCCAGTACTTC,CSASSASGDYETQYF
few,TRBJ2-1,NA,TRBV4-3,TGCGCCAGCAGCCAGGACATAGAGGTTGAGCAGTTCTTC,CASSQDIEVEQFF
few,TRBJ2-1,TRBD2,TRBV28,TGTGCCAGCAGTCCATCGGGACTAGTGTTCTACAATGAGCAGTTCTTC,CASSPSGLVFYNEQFF
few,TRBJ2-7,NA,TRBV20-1,TGCAGTGCTAGGGTAGAACGGTTCTACGAGCAGTACTTC,CSARVERFYEQYF
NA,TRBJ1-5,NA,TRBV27,TGTGCCAGCAGTTTGACGTCAACCGAGCAGCCCCAGCATTTT,CASSLTSTEQPQHF
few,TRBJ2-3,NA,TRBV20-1,TGCAGTGCTAGAGCCCTTCCGAATTGGATGAGCGGAGACCTTAGCACAGATACGCAGTATTTT,CSARALPNWMSGDLSTDTQYF
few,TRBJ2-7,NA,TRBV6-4,TGTGCCAGCAGTGATACCTGGACTCCTGAACGTCCCGAGCAGTACTTC,CASSDTWTPERPEQYF
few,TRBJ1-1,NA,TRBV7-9,TGTGCCAGCAGCGAAAAGGGGACGGGGACTGAAGCTTTCTTT,CASSEKGTGTEAFF